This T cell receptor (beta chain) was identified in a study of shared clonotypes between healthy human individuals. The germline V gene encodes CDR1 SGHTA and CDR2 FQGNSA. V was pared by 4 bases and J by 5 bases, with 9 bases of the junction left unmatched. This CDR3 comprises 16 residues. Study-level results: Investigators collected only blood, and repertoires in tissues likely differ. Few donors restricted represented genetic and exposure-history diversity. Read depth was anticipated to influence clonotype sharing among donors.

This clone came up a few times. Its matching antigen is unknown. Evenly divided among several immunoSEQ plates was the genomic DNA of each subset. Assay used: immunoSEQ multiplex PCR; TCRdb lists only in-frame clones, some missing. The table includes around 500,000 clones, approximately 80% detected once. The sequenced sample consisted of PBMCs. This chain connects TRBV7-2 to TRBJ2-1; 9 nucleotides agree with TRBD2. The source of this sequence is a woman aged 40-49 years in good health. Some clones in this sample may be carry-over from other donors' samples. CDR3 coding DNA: TGTGCCAGCAGCTCGCTCGGGACTAGCTTTAACAATGAGCAGTTCTTC. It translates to CASSSLGTSFNNEQFF.